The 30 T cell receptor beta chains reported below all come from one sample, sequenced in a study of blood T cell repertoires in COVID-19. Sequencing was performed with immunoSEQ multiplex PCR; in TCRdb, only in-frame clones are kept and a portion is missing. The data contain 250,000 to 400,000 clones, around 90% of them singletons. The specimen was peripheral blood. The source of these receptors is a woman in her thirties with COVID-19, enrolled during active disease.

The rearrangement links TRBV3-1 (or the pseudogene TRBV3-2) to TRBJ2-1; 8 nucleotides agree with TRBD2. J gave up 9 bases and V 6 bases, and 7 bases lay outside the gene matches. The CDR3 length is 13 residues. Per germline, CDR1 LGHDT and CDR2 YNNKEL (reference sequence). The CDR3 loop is CASSPGLVAEQFF. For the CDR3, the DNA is TGTGCCAGCAGTCCGGGACTAGTGGCTGAGCAGTTCTTC.

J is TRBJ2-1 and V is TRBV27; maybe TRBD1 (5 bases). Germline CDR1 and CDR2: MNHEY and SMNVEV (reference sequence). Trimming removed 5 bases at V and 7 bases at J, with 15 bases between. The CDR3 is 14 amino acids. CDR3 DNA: TGTGCCAGCAGTCCTATACTCGCAGGGAATGAGCAGTTCTTC. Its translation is CASSPILAGNEQFF.

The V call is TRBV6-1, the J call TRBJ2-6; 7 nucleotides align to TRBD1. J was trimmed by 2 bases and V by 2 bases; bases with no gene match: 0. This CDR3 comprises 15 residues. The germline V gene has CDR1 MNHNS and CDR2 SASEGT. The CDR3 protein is CASSEQGAGANVLTF. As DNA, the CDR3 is TGTGCCAGCAGTGAACAGGGGGCTGGGGCCAACGTCCTGACTTTC.

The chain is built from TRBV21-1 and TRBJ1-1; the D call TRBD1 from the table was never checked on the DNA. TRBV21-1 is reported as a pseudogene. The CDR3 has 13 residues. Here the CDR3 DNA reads TGTGCCAGCAGCAACCGGACAGGTCGTGAAGCTTTCTTT. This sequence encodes CASSNRTGREAFF.

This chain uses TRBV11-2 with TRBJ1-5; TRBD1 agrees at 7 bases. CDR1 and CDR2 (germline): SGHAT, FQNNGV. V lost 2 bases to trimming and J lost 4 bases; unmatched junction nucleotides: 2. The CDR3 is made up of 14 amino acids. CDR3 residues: CASSLPGGNQPQHF. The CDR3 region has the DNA TGTGCCAGCAGCTTACCAGGGGGAAATCAGCCCCAGCATTTT. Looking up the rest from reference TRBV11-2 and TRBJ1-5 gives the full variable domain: EAGVAQSPRYKIIEKRQSVAFWCNPISGHATLYWYQQILGQGPKLLIQFQNNGVVDDSQLPKDRFSAERLKGVDSTLKIQPAKLEDSAVYLCASSLPGGNQPQHFGDGTRLSIL.

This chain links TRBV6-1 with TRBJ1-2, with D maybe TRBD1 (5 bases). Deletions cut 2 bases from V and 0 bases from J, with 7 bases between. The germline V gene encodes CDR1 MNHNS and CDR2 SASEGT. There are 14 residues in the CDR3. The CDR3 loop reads CASSELTANYGYTF. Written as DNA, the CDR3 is TGTGCCAGCAGTGAACTGACAGCTAACTATGGCTACACCTTC.

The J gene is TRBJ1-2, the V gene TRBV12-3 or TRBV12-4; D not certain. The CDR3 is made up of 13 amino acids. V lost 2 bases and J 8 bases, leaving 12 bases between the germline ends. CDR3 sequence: CASSLSRELGYTF. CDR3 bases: TGTGCCAGCAGTTTAAGCCGGGAATTAGGCTACACCTTC.

CDR3: CASSLRTGRSPNEKLFF. The CDR3 region has the DNA TGTGCCAGCAGTTTGCGGACAGGGAGATCGCCTAATGAAAAACTGTTTTTT. This rearrangement joins TRBV28 to TRBJ1-4; 8 bases line up with TRBD1. The CDR3 consists of 17 residues. Unmatched junction bases numbered 9, after V lost 3 bases and J lost 3 bases. Germline CDR1 MDHEN, CDR2 SYDVKM.

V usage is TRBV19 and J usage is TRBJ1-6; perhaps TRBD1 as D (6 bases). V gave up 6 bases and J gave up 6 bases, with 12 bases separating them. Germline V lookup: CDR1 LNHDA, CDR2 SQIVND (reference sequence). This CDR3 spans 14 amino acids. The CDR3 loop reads CASSSDSANSPLHF. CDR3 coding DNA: TGTGCCAGTAGCTCGGACAGCGCTAATTCACCCCTCCACTTT. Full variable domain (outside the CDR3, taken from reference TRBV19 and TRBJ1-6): DGGITQSPKYLFRKEGQNVTLSCEQNLNHDAMYWYRQDPGQGLRLIYYSQIVNDFQKGDIAEGYSVSREKKESFPLTVTSAQKNPTAFYLCASSSDSANSPLHFGNGTRLTVT.

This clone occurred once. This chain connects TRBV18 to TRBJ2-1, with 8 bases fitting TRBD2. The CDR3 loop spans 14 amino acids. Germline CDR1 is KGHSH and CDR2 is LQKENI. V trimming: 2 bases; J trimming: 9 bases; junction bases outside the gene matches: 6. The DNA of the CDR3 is TGTGCCAGCTCACCAATGCGGGAGGTGGGTGAGCAGTTCTTC. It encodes CASSPMREVGEQFF. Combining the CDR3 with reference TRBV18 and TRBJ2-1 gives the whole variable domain NAGVMQNPRHLVRRRGQEARLRCSPMKGHSHVYWYRQLPEEGLKFMVYLQKENIIDESGMPKERFSAEFPKEGPSILRIQQVVRGDSAAYFCASSPMREVGEQFFGPGTRLTVL.

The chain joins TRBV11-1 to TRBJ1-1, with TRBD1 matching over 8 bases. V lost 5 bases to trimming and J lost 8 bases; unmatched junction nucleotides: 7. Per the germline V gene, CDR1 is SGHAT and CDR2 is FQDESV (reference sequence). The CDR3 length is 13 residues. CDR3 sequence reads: CASSLGGDREAFF. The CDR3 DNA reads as TGTGCCAGCAGCCTTGGGGGGGACAGGGAAGCTTTCTTT.

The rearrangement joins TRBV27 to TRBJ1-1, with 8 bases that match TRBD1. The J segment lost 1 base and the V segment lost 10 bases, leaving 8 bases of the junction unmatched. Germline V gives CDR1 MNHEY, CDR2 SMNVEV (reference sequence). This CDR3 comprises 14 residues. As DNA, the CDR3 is TGTGCCACCCGGGACAGGAACCCGAACACTGAAGCTTTCTTT. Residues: CATRDRNPNTEAFF.

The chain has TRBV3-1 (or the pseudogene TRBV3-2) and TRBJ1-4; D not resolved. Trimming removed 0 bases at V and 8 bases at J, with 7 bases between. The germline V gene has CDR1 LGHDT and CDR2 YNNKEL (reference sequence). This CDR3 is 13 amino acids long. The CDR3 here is CASSQDLGEKLFF. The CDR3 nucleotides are TGTGCCAGCAGCCAAGATCTCGGGGAAAAACTGTTTTTT.

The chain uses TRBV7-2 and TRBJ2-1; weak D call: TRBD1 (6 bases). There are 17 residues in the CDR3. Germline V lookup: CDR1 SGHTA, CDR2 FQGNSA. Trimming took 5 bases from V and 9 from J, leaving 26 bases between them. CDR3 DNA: TGTGCCAGCAGCCCAGAGGGGCGAGGGGGTGGCTACGGTGAGCAGTTCTTC. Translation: CASSPEGRGGGYGEQFF. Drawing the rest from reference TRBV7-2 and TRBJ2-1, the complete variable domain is GAGVSQSPSNKVTEKGKDVELRCDPISGHTALYWYRQSLGQGLEFLIYFQGNSAPDKSGLPSDRFSAERTGGSVSTLTIQRTQQEDSAVYLCASSPEGRGGGYGEQFFGPGTRLTVL.

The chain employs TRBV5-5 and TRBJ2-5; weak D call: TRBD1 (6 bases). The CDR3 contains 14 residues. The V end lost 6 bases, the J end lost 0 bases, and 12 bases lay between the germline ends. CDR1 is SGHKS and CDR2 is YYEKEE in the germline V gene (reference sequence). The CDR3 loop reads CASTLDRNQETQYF. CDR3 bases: TGTGCCAGCACCCTAGACAGGAACCAAGAGACCCAGTACTTC.

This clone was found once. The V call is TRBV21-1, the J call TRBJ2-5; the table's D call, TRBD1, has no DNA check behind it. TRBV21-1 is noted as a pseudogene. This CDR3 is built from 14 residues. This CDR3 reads CARSTGQSQETQYF. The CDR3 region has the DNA TGTGCCAGATCGACGGGACAGTCCCAAGAGACCCAGTACTTC.

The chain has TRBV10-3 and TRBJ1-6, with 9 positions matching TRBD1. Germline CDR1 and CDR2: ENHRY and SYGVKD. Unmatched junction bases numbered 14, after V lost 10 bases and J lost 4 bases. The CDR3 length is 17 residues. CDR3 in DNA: TGTGCCACCAGGGCTCTGACAGGGGGGGGTTATAATTCACCCCTCCACTTT. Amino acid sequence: CATRALTGGGYNSPLHF.

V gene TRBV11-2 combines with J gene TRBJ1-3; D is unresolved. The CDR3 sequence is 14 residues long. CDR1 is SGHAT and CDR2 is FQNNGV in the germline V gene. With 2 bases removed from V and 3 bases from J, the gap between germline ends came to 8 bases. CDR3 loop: CASSLPLLGNTIYF. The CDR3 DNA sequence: TGTGCCAGCAGCTTACCCCTTCTTGGAAACACCATATATTTT.

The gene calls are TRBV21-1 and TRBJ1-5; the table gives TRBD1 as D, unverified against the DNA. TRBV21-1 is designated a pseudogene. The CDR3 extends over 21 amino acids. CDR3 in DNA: TGTGCCAGCAGCAAACGGACAGGGAACAGCAGGTGGGGATATGTCAATCAGCCCCAGCATTTT. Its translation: CASSKRTGNSRWGYVNQPQHF.

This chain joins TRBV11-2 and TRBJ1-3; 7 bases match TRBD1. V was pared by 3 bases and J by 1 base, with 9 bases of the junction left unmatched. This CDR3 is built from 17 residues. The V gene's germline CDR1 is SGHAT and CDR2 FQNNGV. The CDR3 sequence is CASSFLTGDGSGNTIYF. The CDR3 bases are TGTGCCAGCAGCTTTCTCACAGGGGATGGTTCTGGAAACACCATATATTTT.

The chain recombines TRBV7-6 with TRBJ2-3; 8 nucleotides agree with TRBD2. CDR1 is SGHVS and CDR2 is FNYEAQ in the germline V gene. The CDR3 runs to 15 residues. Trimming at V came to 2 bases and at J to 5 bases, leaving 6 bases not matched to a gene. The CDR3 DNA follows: TGTGCCAGCAGCTTATCAGCGGGAGTCGGAGATACGCAGTATTTT. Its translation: CASSLSAGVGDTQYF.

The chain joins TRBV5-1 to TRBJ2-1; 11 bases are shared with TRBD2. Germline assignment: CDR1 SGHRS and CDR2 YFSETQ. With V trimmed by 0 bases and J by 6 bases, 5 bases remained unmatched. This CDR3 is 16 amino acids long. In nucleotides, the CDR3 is TGCGCCAGCAGCTTGGAAGGGACTAGCGGATCCAATGAGCAGTTCTTC. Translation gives CASSLEGTSGSNEQFF.

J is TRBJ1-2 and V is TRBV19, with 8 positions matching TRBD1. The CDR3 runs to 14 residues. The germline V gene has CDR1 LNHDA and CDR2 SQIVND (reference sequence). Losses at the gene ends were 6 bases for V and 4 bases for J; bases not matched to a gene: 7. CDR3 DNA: TGTGCCAGTAGCAGGGGGCGTTATCGCTATGGCTACACCTTC. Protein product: CASSRGRYRYGYTF.

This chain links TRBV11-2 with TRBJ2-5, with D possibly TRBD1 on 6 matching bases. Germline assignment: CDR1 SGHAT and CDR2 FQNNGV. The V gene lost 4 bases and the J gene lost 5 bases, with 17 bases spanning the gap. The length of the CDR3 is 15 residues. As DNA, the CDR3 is TGTGCCAGCAGCTCCAGCTGGGGGCTCGGGGAGACCCAGTACTTC. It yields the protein CASSSSWGLGETQYF.

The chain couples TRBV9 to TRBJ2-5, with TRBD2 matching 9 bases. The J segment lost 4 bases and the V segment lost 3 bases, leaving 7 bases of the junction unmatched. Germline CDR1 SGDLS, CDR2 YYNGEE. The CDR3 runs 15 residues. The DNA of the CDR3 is TGTGCCAGCAGCGCCCATAGCGGGAGCGGAGAGACCCAGTACTTC. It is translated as CASSAHSGSGETQYF.

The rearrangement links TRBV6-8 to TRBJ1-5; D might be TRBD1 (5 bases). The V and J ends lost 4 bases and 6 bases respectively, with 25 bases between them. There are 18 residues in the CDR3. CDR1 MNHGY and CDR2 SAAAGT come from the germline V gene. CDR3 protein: CASSLWWGVSSRGQPQHF. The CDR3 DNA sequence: TGTGCCAGCAGTTTGTGGTGGGGGGTATCGAGCCGGGGTCAGCCCCAGCATTTT.

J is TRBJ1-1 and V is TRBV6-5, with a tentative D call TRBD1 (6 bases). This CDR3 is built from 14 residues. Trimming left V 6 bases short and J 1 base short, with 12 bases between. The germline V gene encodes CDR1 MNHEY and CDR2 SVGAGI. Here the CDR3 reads CASSTLGANTEAFF. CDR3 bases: TGTGCCAGCAGCACCCTGGGGGCGAACACTGAAGCTTTCTTT.

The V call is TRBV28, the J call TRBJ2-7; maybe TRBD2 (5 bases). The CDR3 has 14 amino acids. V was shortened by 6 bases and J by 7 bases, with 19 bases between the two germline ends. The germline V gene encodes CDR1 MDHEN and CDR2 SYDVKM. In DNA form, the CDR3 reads TGTGCCAGCAGAATGACACCGACAAGAGGGGAGCAGTACTTC. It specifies CASRMTPTRGEQYF. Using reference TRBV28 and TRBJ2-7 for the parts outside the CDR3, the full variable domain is DVKVTQSSRYLVKRTGEKVFLECVQDMDHENMFWYRQDPGLGLRLIYFSYDVKMKEKGDIPEGYSVSREKKERFSLILESASTNQTSMYLCASRMTPTRGEQYFGPGTRLTVT.

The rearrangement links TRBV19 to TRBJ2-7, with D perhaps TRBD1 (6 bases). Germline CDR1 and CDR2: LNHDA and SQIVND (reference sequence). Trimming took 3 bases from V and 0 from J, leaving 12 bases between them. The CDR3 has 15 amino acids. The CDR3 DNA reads TGTGCCAGTAGTATCGAACAGGGAATCTCCTACGAGCAGTACTTC. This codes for CASSIEQGISYEQYF.

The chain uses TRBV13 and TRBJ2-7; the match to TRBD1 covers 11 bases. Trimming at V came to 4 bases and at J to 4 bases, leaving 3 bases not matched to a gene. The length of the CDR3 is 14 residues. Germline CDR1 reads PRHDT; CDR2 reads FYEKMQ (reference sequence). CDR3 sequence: CASSSGQGEYEQYF. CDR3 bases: TGTGCCAGCAGCTCGGGACAGGGGGAGTACGAGCAGTACTTC.